Sequencing of this TCR beta chain was carried out in a study of graft-versus-host responses after intestinal transplantation (dated by TCRdb to the early 2020s). The study in broad terms: Recipients received multivisceral, liver-intestinal, or isolated intestinal transplants. Anti-thymocyte globulin induction was given to all recipients, followed by maintenance tacrolimus and steroids for approximately 3 years. Graft-versus-host and host-versus-graft alloreactive T cell clones were tracked in the graft, circulation and bone marrow after intestinal transplantation using bulk TCR-beta CDR3 sequencing. To identify alloreactive clones, pre-transplant mixed lymphocyte reaction products were sequenced and compared with unstimulated pre-transplant donor and recipient T cells. Of the roughly 24 intestinal transplant recipients enrolled in the cohort, one of whom was a retransplant, 3 patients without pretransplant specimens were excluded. Donor T cell macrochimerism was defined as a peak of at least 4% donor T cells among recipient peripheral blood mononuclear cells. Rather than going through the commercial service, samples from three later patients were sequenced in-house on an Illumina MiSeq and processed with MiXCR.

Blood samples were collected up to 4 times in the first month after transplant and then at least monthly when available. Broad study findings and their caveats: Early after transplant, peak levels of circulating GvH clones were associated with declines in HvG clones. Patients with donor T cell macrochimerism had high GvH to HvG T cell clonal ratios in their allografts. The relatively low number and heterogeneity of intestinal transplant patients limited the conclusions. GvH clones turned up in recipient bone marrow, with some appearing earlier in ileal mucosa or blood, a pattern consistent with an intestinal mucosal origin.

V is cut back by 3 bases and J by 4 bases, with 3 bases in the junction unmatched. Its CDR3 holds 16 amino acids, cysteine through phenylalanine. The read is trimmed to its CDR3 DNA, 48 bases read in frame from base 1. CDR1 and CDR2 (WNHNN, SYGVQD) derive from the germline V gene (reference sequence). As regards this clone: Its binding antigen is unknown. No per-base quality is available; no much larger clone lies one base away.

The library relied on the immunoSEQ multiplex PCR assay. For most patients, high-throughput TCR-beta CDR3 sequencing of genomic DNA was performed by Adaptive Biotechnologies. Regarding the original processing steps: Adaptive's ImmunoSEQ software supplied the TCR sequencing data for 15 to 20 patients, while MiXCR and VDJtools were used to process three other patients. Because the origin of CDR3 nucleotide sequences shared between donor and recipient could not be assigned, those sequences were removed. To count as alloreactive, a clone needed at least 2-fold expansion over unstimulated cells and a minimum CFSE-low frequency of 0.002% (template counts) or 0.001% (read counts). Mappable clones were those detected in sequenced pre-transplant spleen, lymph node, or MLR CFSE-low populations of the donor or recipient. Cumulative frequency of alloreactive clones was calculated as a percentage of all sequences weighted by copy number. TCRdb limited this immuneACCESS table to in-frame rearrangements with V and J called. A share of clones is missing; checked studies link under half to unresolved V genes, and the rest is unexplained. Clone size and the V and J calls come from that table; the DNA yielded D and trimming. The sample data list just under 8,000 clones, and about 97% of these were observed just once. The ten largest clonotypes hold about 0.25% of the sample.

The input for sequencing was PBMCs, taken 23 days after intestinal transplant. The TCR originated in a human patient who received an intestinal transplant, so some T cells may come from the graft donor. The V and J genes are TRBV10-1 and TRBJ2-5, with 15 bases in between that match TRBD2. The nucleotides are TGCGCCAGCAGTGAACCGGGACTAGCGGGAGGAGAGACCCAGTACTTC. The translation is CASSEPGLAGGETQYF.